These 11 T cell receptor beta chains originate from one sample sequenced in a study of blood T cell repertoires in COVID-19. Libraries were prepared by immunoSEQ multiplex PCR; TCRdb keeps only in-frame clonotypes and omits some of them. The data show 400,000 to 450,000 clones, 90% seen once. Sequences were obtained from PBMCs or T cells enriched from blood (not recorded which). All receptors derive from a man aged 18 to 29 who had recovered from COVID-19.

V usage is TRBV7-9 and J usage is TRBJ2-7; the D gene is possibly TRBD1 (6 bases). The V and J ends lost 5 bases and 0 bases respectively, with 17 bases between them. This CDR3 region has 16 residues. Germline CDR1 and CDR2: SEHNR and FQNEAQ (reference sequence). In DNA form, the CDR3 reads TGTGCCAGCAGCCCTAGTGGTCCAGGGGACTCCTACGAGCAGTACTTC. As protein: CASSPSGPGDSYEQYF. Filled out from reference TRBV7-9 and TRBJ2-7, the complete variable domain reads DTGVSQNPRHKITKRGQNVTFRCDPISEHNRLYWYRQTLGQGPEFLTYFQNEAQLEKSRLLSDRFSAERPKGSFSTLEIQRTEQGDSAMYLCASSPSGPGDSYEQYFGPGTRLTVT.

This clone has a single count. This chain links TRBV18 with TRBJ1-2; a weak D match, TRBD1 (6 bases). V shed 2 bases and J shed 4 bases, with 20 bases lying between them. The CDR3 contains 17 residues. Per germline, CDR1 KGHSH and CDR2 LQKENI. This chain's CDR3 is CASSPGGQLPLFYGYTF. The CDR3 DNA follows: TGTGCCAGCTCACCAGGCGGACAGCTTCCCTTATTCTATGGCTACACCTTC.

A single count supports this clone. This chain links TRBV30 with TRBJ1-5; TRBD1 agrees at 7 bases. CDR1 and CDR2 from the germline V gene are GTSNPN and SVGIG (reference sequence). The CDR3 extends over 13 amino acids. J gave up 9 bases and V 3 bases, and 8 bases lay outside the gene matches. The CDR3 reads CAWSSDRFGPQHF. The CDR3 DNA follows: TGTGCCTGGAGCTCGGACAGGTTCGGGCCCCAGCATTTT.

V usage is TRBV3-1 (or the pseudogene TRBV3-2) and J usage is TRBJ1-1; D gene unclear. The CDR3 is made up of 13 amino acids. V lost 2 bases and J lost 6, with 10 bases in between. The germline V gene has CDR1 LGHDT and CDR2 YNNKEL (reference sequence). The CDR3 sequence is CASSQRVFAEAFF. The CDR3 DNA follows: TGTGCCAGCAGCCAACGTGTATTCGCTGAAGCTTTCTTT.

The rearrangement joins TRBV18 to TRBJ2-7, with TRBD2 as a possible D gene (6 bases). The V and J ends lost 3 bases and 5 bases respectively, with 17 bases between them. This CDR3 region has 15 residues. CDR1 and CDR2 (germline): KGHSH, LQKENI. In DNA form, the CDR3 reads TGTGCCAGCTCACCCCCGGGCAGGGAGGTCGACGAGCAGTACTTC. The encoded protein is CASSPPGREVDEQYF.

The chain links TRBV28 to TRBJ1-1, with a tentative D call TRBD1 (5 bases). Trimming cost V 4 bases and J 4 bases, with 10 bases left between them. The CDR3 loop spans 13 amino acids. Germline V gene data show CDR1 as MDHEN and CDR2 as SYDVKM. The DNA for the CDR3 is TGTGCCAGCAGTTCCCCGGGGGGCACTGAAGCTTTCTTT. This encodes CASSSPGGTEAFF.

The CDR3 loop is CASSLYRAGYTF. DNA of the CDR3: TGTGCCAGCAGTTTGTACAGGGCGGGCTACACCTTC. This chain uses TRBV28 with TRBJ1-2; D possibly corresponds to TRBD1 (6 bases). The V end was cut by 3 bases, the J end by 8 bases, with 10 bases between. This CDR3 has 12 residues. Germline CDR1 reads MDHEN; CDR2 reads SYDVKM.

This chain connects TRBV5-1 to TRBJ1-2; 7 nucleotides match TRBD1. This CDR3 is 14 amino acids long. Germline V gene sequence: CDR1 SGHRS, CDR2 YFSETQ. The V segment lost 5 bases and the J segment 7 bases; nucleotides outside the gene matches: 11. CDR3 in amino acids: CASSYTGVGVGYTF. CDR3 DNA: TGCGCCAGCAGTTATACAGGGGTAGGGGTTGGCTACACCTTC. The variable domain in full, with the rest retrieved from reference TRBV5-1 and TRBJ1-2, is KAGVTQTPRYLIKTRGQQVTLSCSPISGHRSVSWYQQTPGQGLQFLFEYFSETQRNKGNFPGRFSGRQFSNSRSEMNVSTLELGDSALYLCASSYTGVGVGYTFGSGTRLTVV.

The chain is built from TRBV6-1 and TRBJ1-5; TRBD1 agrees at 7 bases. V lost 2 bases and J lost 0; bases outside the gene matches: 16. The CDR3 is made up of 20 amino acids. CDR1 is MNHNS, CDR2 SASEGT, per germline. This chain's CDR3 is CASSETFGAGGGHSNQPQHF. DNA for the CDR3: TGTGCCAGCAGTGAAACTTTCGGGGCAGGGGGAGGCCATAGCAATCAGCCCCAGCATTTT.

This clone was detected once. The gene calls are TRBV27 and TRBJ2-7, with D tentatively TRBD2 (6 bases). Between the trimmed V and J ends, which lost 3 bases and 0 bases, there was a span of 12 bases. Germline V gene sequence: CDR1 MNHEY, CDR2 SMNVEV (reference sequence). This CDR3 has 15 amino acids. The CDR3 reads CASSLRGASSYEQYF. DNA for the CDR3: TGTGCCAGCAGTTTGCGCGGGGCGAGCTCCTACGAGCAGTACTTC.

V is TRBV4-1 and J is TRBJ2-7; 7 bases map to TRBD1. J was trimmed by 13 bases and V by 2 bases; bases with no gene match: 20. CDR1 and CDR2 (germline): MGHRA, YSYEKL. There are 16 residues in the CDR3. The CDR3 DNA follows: TGCGCCAGCAGCCAAAGCCCCTCAAACCACCGGGACAGCTCATACTTC. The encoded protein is CASSQSPSNHRDSSYF.